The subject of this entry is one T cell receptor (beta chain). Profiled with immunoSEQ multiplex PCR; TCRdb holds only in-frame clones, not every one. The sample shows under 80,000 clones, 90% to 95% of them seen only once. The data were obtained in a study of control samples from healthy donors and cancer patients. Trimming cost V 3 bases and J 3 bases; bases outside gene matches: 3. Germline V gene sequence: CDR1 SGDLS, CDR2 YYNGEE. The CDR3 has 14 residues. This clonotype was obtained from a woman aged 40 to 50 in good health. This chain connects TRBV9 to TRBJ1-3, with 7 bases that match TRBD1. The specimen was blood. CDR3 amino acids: CASSDRGGGNTIYF. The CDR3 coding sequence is TGTGCCAGCAGCGACAGGGGAGGTGGAAACACCATATATTTT.